The clone carrying this T cell receptor beta chain came up many times. Trimming stripped 2 bases from V and 1 base from J, with 5 bases between. The CDR3 sequence is 13 residues long. The germline CDR1 and CDR2 sequences are LNHNV and YYDKDF (reference sequence). The sample belongs to a study of neurological immune-mediated disorders. TCRdb processed the 5' RACE reads anew with MiXCR; each CDR3 protein has one entry. Here the sample spans some 30,000 distinct CDR3 sequences, 20% to 25% being singletons. The sequenced sample was CD4+ T cells from blood. The sequence was collected from a man between 45 and 60 years old with HTLV-1-associated myelopathy (HAM/TSP). The V call is TRBV15, the J call TRBJ1-1; D gene ambiguous. This chain's CDR3 is CATSRRGNTEAFF. Written as DNA, the CDR3 is TGTGCCACCAGCAGACGAGGGAACACTGAAGCTTTCTTT. The variable domain in full, completed from reference TRBV15 and TRBJ1-1, reads DAMVIQNPRYQVTQFGKPVTLSCSQTLNHNVMYWYQQKSSQAPKLLFHYYDKDFNNEADTPDNFQSRRPNTSFCFLDIRSPGLGDTAMYLCATSRRGNTEAFFGQGTRLTVV.